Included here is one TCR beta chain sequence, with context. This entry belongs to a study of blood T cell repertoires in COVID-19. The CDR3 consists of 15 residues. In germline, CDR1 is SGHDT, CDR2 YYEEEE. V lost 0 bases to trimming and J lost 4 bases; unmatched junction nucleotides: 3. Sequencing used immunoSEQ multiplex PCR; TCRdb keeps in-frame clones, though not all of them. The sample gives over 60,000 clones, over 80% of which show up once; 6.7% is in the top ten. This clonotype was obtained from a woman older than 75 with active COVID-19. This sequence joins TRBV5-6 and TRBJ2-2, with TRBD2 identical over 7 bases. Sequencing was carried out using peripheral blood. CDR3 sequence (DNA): TGTGCCAGCAGCTTGGACCCGGGGGGCACCGGGGAGCTGTTTTTT. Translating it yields CASSLDPGGTGELFF.